This T cell receptor (beta chain) appears in the sequencing data of a study of blood T cell repertoires in COVID-19 (dated by TCRdb to between 2020 and 2021). Regarding the study in general: The collaborator samples originated in the United States, Italy and Spain and spanned the acute and convalescent phases of COVID-19. The material from the prospective study consisted of cDNA or gDNA derived from T cells, B-cell-depleted T cells, or PBMCs. The dataset comprised deeply sampled blood TCRbeta repertoires from subjects exposed to, actively infected with, or recovered from COVID-19. A freely available public database, intended as a resource for researchers studying the immune response to SARS-CoV-2, is where the repertoires were released. The samples were drawn from two sources: the first 160 participants of the ongoing ImmuneRACE study, and over 1,000 subjects contributed by 6 global collaborators. A de-identified subject ID, COVID-19 status, age in years and sex were almost always included in the sample metadata. HLA class I and class II types, where available, came from metadata supplied by the sample provider rather than from assay-based typing.

General conclusions and limits of the study: The amount of clinical and demographic metadata varied by source and participant and was provided uncurated.

Whole blood was collected in K2EDTA tubes by collaborating institutions according to the institutions' own protocols. Collaborator samples were shipped for TCRbeta analysis as frozen whole blood, isolated PBMCs, or DNA extracted from either sample type. TCRbeta CDR3 regions were amplified from genomic DNA using the immunoSEQ Assay, a bias-controlled multiplex PCR. Processing in the source paper ran as follows. The number of nucleated cells in each sample was estimated from the amplification of reference gene primers within the assay. To quantify the absolute abundance of each unique TCRbeta CDR3 rearrangement, sequence reads were collapsed and filtered. Productive Simpson clonality was computed per sample as the square root of Simpson's diversity index over productive rearrangements. The table comes from immuneACCESS by way of TCRdb, which keeps in-frame sequences with V and J called. Part of the clones is missing from these tables; in studies checked, under half for an unresolved V gene and the rest for unknown reasons. V, J and clone size reflect that table, while D and trimming were determined from the DNA. The sample yields about 120,000 clones; roughly 76% were counted once. 8.5% to 12% of the sample is taken by the ten largest.

Worth noting for this clone: What antigen it recognizes has not been identified. It has no much larger one-base neighbor in the sample; base qualities were not kept.

Deletion took 5 bases off V and 0 bases off J, with a span of 13 bases between the germline ends. CDR1 and CDR2 were assigned from the germline V gene (reference sequence) as LNHDA and SQIVND. The CDR3 runs 15 amino acids, cysteine and phenylalanine included. Only the CDR3 DNA is retained, 45 bases long and in frame from the first base. This receptor was taken from a human donor in a cohort sampled during active COVID-19. Sequenced material: peripheral blood. The sequence is built from TRBV19 and TRBJ2-5; the D segment could be TRBD1, given 5 matching bases. The DNA sequence is as follows: TGTGCCAGTAGTTTTGGCAGGGTGTACCAAGAGACCCAGTACTTC. It codes for CASSFGRVYQETQYF. The CDR3 plus the reference TRBV19 and TRBJ2-5 genes for the other parts give the full variable domain: DGGITQSPKYLFRKEGQNVTLSCEQNLNHDAMYWYRQDPGQGLRLIYYSQIVNDFQKGDIAEGYSVSREKKESFPLTVTSAQKNPTAFYLCASSFGRVYQETQYFGPGTRLLVL.